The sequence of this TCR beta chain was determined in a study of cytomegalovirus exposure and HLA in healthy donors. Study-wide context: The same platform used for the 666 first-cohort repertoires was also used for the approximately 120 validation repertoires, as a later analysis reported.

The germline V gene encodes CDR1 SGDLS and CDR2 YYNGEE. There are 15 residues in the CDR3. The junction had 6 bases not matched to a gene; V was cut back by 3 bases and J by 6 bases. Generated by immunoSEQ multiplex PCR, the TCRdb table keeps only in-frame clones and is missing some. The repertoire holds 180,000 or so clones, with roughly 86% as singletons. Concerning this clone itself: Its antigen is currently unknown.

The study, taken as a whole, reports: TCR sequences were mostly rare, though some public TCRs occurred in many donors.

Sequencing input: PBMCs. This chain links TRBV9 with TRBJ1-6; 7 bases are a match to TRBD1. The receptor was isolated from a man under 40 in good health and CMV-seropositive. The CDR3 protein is CASSALDRSNSPLHF. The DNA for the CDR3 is TGTGCCAGCAGCGCCCTGGACAGGTCTAATTCACCCCTCCACTTT.